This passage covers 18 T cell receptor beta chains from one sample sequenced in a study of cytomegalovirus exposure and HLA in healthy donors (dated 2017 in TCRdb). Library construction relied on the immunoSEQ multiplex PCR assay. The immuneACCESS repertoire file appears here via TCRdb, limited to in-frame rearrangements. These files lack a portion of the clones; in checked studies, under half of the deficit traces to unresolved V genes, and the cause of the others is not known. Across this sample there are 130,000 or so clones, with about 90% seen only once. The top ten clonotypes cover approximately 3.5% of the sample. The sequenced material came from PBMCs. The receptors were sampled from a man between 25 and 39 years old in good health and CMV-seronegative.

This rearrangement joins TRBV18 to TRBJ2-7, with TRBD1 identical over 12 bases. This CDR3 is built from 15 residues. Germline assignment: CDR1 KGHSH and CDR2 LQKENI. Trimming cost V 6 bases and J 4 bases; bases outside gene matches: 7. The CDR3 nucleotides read TGTGCCAGCTCTCCCGGGACAGGGGGCAAATACGAGCAGTACTTC. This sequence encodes CASSPGTGGKYEQYF.

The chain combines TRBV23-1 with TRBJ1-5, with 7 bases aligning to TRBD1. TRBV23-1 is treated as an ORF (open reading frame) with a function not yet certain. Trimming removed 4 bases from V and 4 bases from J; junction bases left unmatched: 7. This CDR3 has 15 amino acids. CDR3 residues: CASSPGGERNQPQHF. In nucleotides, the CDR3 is TGCGCCAGCAGTCCAGGGGGAGAACGGAATCAGCCCCAGCATTTT.

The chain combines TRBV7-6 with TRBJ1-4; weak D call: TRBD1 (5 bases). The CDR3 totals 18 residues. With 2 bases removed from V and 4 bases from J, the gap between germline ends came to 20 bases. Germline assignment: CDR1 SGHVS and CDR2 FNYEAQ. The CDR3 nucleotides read TGTGCCAGCAGCTTACTAAGGACGGAGCATAGGGGTAATGAAAAACTGTTTTTT. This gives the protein CASSLLRTEHRGNEKLFF. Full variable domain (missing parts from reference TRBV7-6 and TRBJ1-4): GAGVSQSPRYKVTKRGQDVALRCDPISGHVSLYWYRQALGQGPEFLTYFNYEAQQDKSGLPNDRFSAERPEGSISTLTIQRTEQRDSAMYRCASSLLRTEHRGNEKLFFGSGTQLSVL.

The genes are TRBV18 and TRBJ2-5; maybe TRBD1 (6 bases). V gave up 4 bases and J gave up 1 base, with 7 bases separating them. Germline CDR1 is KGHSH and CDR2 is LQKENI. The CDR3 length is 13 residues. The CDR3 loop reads CASSQQGQETQYF. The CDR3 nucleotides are TGTGCCAGCTCACAACAGGGCCAAGAGACCCAGTACTTC.

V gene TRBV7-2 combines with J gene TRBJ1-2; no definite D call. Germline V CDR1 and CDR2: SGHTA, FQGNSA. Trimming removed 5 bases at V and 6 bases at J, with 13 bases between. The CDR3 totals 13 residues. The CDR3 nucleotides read TGTGCCAGCAGCCTACTCAAGGCGGATGGCTACACCTTC. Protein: CASSLLKADGYTF.

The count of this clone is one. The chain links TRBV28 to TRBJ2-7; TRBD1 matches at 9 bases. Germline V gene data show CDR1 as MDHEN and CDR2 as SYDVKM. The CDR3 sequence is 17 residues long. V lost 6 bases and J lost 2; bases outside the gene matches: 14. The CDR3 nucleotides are TGTGCCAGCAGGCCTGATCTAGGGACAGGGAGGCCCTACGAGCAGTACTTC. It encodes CASRPDLGTGRPYEQYF.

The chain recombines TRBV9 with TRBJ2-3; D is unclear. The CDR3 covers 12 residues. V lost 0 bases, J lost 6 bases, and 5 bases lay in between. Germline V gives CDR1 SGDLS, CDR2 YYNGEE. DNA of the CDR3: TGTGCCAGCAGCGTAGTGAGGGATACGCAGTATTTT. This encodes CASSVVRDTQYF.

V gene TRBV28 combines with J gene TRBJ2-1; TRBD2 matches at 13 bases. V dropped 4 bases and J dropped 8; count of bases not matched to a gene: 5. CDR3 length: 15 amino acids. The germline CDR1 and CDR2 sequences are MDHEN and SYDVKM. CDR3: CASSSGTSGVDEQFF. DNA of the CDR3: TGTGCCAGCAGTTCAGGGACTAGCGGGGTAGATGAGCAGTTCTTC.

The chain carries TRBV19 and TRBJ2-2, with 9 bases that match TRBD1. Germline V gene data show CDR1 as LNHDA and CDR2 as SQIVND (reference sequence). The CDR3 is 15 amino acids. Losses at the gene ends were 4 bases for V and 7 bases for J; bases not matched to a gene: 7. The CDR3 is CASSRPTGGVGELFF. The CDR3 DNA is TGTGCCAGTAGTAGACCGACAGGGGGGGTCGGGGAGCTGTTTTTT.

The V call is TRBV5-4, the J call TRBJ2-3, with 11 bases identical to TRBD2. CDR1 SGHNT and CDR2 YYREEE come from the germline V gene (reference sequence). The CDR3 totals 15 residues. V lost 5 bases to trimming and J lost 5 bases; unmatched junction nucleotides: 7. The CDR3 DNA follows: TGTGCCAGCAGGATTAGCGGGGGGGAGGGAGATACGCAGTATTTT. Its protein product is CASRISGGEGDTQYF.

CDR3 residues: CASSPPGTGYGYTF. CDR3 DNA sequence: TGTGCCAGCTCACCACCCGGCACGGGATATGGCTACACCTTC. The chain uses TRBV18 and TRBJ1-2; no definite D call. Trimming pared 0 bases from V and 5 bases from J, leaving 10 bases between. The CDR3 runs 14 residues. From germline, CDR1 is KGHSH and CDR2 LQKENI.

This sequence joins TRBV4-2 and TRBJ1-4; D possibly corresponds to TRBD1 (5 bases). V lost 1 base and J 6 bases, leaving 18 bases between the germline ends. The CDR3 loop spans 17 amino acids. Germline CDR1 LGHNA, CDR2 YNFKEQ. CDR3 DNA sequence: TGTGCCAGCAGCCAAGCGTTGTGGAGCCGGGGGGATGAAAAACTGTTTTTT. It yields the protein CASSQALWSRGDEKLFF.

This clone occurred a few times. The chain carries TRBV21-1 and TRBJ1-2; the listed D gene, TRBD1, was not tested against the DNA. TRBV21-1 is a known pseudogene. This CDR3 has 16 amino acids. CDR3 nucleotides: TGTGCCAGCAGCAAAGGTGGACAGGTCCCTAACTATGGCTACACCTTC. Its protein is CASSKGGQVPNYGYTF.

The CDR3 bases are TGTGCCAGCAGCCTCTACAATGAGCAGTTCTTC. It codes for CASSLYNEQFF. This chain connects TRBV5-4 to TRBJ2-1; D is uncertain. The ends were cut back, 4 bases at V and 3 bases at J, with 2 bases in the middle. The CDR3 sequence is 11 residues long. In germline, CDR1 is SGHNT, CDR2 YYREEE (reference sequence).

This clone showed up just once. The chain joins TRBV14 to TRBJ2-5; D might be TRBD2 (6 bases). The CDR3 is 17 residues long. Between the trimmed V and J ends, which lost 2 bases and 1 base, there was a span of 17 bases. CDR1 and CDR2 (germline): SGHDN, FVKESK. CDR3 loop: CASSQLLAGGFQETQYF. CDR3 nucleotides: TGTGCCAGCAGCCAACTATTGGCTGGGGGGTTCCAAGAGACCCAGTACTTC.

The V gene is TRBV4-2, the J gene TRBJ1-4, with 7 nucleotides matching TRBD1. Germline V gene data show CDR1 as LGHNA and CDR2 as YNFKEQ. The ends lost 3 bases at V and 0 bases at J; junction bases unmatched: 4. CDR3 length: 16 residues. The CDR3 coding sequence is TGTGCCAGCAGCCAGGGGACAGAAGCAACTAATGAAAAACTGTTTTTT. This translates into CASSQGTEATNEKLFF.

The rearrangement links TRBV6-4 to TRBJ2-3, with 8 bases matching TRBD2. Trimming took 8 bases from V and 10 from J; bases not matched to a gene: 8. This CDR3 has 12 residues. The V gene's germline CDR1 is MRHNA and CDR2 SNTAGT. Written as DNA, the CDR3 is TGTGCCAGCGGACCCGCGGGAGGTGCGCAGTATTTT. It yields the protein CASGPAGGAQYF.

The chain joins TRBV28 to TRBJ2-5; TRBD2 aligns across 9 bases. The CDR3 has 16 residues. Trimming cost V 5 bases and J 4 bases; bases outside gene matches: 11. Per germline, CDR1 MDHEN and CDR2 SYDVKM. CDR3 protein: CASSPPKLAGSETQYF. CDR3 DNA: TGTGCCAGCAGTCCCCCCAAGCTAGCGGGGTCAGAGACCCAGTACTTC.